This TCR beta chain is from a study of T cells in localized non-small cell lung cancer. Study findings and constraints: Higher blood T cell density went with longer overall survival.

Germline V CDR1 and CDR2: SEHNR, FQNEAQ (reference sequence). The CDR3 has 15 residues. J was trimmed by 3 bases and V by 6 bases; bases with no gene match: 4. Using immunoSEQ multiplex PCR, the repertoire was profiled, and TCRdb retains in-frame clones only, with some absent. The data show about 59,000 clones, 80% to 90% seen once. About this clone itself: The antigen is not known.

This sequence joins TRBV7-9 and TRBJ2-3; the match to TRBD2 covers 12 bases. The source of this sequence is a man aged 40 to 70 with stage I squamous cell lung carcinoma. Sequenced material: peripheral blood, taken before any cancer treatment. The CDR3 reads CASSSTSGRTDTQYF. CDR3 coding DNA: TGTGCCAGCAGTTCGACTAGCGGGAGAACAGATACGCAGTATTTT.